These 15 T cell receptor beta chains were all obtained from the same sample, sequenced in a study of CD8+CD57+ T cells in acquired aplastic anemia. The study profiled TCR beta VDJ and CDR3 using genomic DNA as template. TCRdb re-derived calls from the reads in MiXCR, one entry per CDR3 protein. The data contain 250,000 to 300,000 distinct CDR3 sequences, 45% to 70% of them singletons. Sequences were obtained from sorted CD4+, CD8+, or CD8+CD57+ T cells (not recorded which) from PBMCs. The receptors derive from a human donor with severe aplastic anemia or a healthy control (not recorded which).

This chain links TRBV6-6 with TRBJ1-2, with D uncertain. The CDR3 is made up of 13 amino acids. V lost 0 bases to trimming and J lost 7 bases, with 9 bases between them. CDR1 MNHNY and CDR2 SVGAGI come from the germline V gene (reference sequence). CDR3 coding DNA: TGTGCCAGCAGTTACTCCGGACGGAGTGGCTACACCTTC. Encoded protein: CASSYSGRSGYTF.

The CDR3 loop reads CASSGGLGSYNEQFF. DNA for the CDR3: TGTGCCAGCAGTGGGGGACTAGGCTCCTACAATGAGCAGTTCTTC. This chain uses TRBV2 with TRBJ2-1; 8 bases map to TRBD2. This CDR3 region has 15 residues. CDR1 is SNHLY and CDR2 is FYNNEI in the germline V gene. With V trimmed by 4 bases and J by 0 bases, 2 bases remained unmatched.

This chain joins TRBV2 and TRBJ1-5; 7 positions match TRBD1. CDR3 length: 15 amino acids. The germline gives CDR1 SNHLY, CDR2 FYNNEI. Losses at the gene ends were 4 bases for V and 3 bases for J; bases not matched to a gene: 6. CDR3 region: CASSAGQDLNQPQHF. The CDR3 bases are TGTGCCAGCAGTGCCGGACAGGACCTCAATCAGCCCCAGCATTTT.

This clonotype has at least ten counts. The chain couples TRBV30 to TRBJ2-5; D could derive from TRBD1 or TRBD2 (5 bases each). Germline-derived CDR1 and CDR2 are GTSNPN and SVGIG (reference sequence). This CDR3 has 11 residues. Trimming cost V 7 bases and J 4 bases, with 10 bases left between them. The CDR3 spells CASGRRETQYF. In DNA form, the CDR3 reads TGTGCCTCGGGACGACGAGAGACCCAGTACTTC.

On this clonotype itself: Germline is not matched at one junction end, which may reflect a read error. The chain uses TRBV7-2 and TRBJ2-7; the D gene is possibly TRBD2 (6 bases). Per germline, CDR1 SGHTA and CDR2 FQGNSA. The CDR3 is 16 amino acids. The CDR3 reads CASSQDLEGGVYEQYF. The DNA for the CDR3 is TGCGCCAGCAGCCAAGATCTCGAGGGAGGAGTCTACGAGCAGTACTTC. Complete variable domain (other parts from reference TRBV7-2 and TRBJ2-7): GAGVSQSPSNKVTEKGKDVELRCDPISGHTALYWYRQSLGQGLEFLIYFQGNSAPDKSGLPSDRFSAERTGGSVSTLTIQRTQQEDSAVYLCASSQDLEGGVYEQYFGPGTRLTVT.

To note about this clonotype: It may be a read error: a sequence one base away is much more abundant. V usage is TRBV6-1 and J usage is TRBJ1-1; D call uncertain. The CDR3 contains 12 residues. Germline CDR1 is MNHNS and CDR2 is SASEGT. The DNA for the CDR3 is TGTGCCAGCAGAAGAGGGAACACTGAAACTTTCTTT. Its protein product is CASRRGNTETFF.

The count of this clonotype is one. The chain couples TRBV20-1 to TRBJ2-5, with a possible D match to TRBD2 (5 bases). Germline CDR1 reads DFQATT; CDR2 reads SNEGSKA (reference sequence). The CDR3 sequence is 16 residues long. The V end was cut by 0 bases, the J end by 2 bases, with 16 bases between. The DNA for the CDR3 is TGCAGTGCTAGAGATCCCGGCCCACTAGATCAAGAGACCCAGTACTTC. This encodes CSARDPGPLDQETQYF.

The CDR3 here is CATSEVSNEKLFF. The DNA for the CDR3 is TGTGCCACCAGTGAGGTTTCGAATGAAAAACTGTTTTTT. The gene calls are TRBV24-1 and TRBJ1-4; unclear D gene. The V gene lost 4 bases and the J gene lost 5 bases, with 7 bases spanning the gap. Germline V gives CDR1 KGHDR, CDR2 SFDVKD. The CDR3 contains 13 residues.

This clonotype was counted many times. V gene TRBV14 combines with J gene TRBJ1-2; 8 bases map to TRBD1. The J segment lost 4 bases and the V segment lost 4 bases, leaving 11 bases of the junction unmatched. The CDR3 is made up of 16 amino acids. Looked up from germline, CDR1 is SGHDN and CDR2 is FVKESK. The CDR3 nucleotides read TGTGCCAGCAGCCCCCTCCGGGCAGGGGGCTTCTATGGCTACACCTTC. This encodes CASSPLRAGGFYGYTF.

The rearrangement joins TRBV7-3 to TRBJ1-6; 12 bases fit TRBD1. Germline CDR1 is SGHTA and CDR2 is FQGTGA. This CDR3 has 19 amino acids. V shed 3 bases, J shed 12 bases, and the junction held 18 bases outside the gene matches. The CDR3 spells CASSFLPPPRDRGRLPLHF. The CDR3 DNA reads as TGTGCCAGCAGCTTCCTCCCCCCCCCGAGGGACAGGGGGCGCCTACCCCTCCACTTT.

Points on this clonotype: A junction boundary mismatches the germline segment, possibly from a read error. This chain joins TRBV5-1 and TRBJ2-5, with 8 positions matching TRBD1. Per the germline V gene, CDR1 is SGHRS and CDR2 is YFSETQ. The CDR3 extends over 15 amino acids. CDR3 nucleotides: TGCGCCAGCAGCAAAATGGCAGGGGGCCAAAAGACCCAGTACTTC. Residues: CASSKMAGGQKTQYF.

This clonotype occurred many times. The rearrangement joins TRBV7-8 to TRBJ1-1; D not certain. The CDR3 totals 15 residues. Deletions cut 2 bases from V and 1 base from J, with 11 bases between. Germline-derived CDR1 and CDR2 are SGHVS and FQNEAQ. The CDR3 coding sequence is TGTGCCAGCAGCTTATCGCCCAGAGGGAACACTGAAGCTTTCTTT. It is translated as CASSLSPRGNTEAFF.

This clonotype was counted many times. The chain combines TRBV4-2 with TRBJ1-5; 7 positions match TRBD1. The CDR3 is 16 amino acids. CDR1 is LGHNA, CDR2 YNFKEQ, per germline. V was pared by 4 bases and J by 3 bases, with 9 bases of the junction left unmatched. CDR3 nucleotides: TGTGCCAGCAGCCCAACCCGACAGGGTGTCAATCAGCCCCAGCATTTT. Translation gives CASSPTRQGVNQPQHF.

The chain's CDR3 is CASSLGLRDEQYF. The CDR3 DNA reads TGTGCCAGCAGCTTGGGTTTGCGAGACGAGCAGTACTTC. V is TRBV7-8 and J is TRBJ2-7; D gene uncertain. CDR1 is SGHVS and CDR2 is FQNEAQ in the germline V gene. The V end was cut by 3 bases, the J end by 5 bases, with 11 bases between. The CDR3 sequence is 13 residues long. Full variable domain (rest looked up from reference TRBV7-8 and TRBJ2-7): GAGVSQSPRYKVAKRGQDVALRCDPISGHVSLFWYQQALGQGPEFLTYFQNEAQLDKSGLPSDRFFAERPEGSVSTLKIQRTQQEDSAVYLCASSLGLRDEQYFGPGTRLTVT.

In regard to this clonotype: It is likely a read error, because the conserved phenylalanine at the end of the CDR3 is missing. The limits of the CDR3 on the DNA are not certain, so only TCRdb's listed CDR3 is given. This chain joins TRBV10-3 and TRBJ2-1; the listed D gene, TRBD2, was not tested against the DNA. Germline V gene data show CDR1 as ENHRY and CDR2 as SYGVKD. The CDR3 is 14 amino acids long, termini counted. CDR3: CATRPTSGHNEQIL.